Listed here are 21 T cell receptor beta chains from one sample, sequenced in a study of cytomegalovirus exposure and HLA in healthy donors. PCR amplification relied on 60 Vbeta primers (plus 13 Jbeta primers). Clones were read by immunoSEQ multiplex PCR, and TCRdb kept only the in-frame ones, dropping some. The data hold 200,000 or so clones, with approximately 88% observed a single time. Sequencing input: PBMCs. The receptors shown here come from a boy aged 2-15 years in good health and CMV-seronegative.

This sequence joins TRBV7-2 and TRBJ2-3; TRBD2 matches 9 bases. From germline, CDR1 is SGHTA and CDR2 FQGNSA. The CDR3 has 15 amino acids. The trim removed 10 bases at V and 4 bases at J, leaving 12 bases unmatched. The DNA of the CDR3 is TGTGCCAACAAGGTTGGCGGGGGGGCCTCAGATACGCAGTATTTT. Protein sequence: CANKVGGGASDTQYF.

This chain links TRBV11-3 with TRBJ2-1; 13 positions agree with TRBD2. Germline assignment: CDR1 SGHNT and CDR2 YENEEA. The length of the CDR3 is 15 residues. Trimming at V came to 3 bases and at J to 8 bases, leaving 4 bases not matched to a gene. The CDR3 nucleotides read TGTGCCAGCAGCTTTACTAGCGGGGGGGCCGATGAGCAGTTCTTC. This gives the protein CASSFTSGGADEQFF.

This rearrangement joins TRBV6-6 to TRBJ1-1; D perhaps matches TRBD1 (6 bases). The V end was cut by 7 bases, the J end by 5 bases, with 20 bases between. This CDR3 comprises 15 residues. Germline V CDR1 and CDR2: MNHNY, SVGAGI (reference sequence). The CDR3 is CASTWGLRDGTEAFF. The CDR3 DNA follows: TGTGCCAGCACCTGGGGGCTTAGGGACGGGACTGAAGCTTTCTTT.

This clone showed up just once. The chain is built from TRBV7-9 and TRBJ2-1; 10 positions match TRBD2. Germline lookup yields CDR1 SEHNR and CDR2 FQNEAQ (reference sequence). The CDR3 spans 13 residues. V was clipped by 11 bases and J by 0 bases; unmatched bases: 1. DNA of the CDR3: TGTGCCGGGACTAGCGACTCCTACAATGAGCAGTTCTTC. It yields the protein CAGTSDSYNEQFF.

The chain joins TRBV2 to TRBJ1-3, with 10 positions matching TRBD1. The CDR3 runs to 15 residues. The junction had 5 bases not matched to a gene; V was cut back by 9 bases and J by 0 bases. From germline, CDR1 is SNHLY and CDR2 FYNNEI. Here the CDR3 reads CASLGQGDSGNTIYF. The CDR3 DNA reads TGTGCCAGTCTTGGACAGGGGGACTCTGGAAACACCATATATTTT.

This clone was counted only a few times. The chain employs TRBV10-3 and TRBJ1-1, with TRBD1 as a possible D gene (5 bases). The CDR3 runs 13 residues. The germline CDR1 and CDR2 sequences are ENHRY and SYGVKD. The V end was cut by 10 bases, the J end by 0 bases, with 12 bases between. CDR3 sequence: CATQQALNTEAFF. The CDR3 region has the DNA TGTGCCACCCAACAGGCGCTGAACACTGAAGCTTTCTTT.

The chain employs TRBV9 and TRBJ1-4, with a possible D match to TRBD1 (6 bases). CDR3 length: 14 amino acids. The V end lost 3 bases, the J end lost 4 bases, and 10 bases lay between the germline ends. Germline CDR1 and CDR2: SGDLS and YYNGEE. The CDR3 sequence is CASSEQGFNEKLFF. CDR3 bases: TGTGCCAGCAGCGAACAGGGTTTTAATGAAAAACTGTTTTTT.

The gene calls are TRBV30 and TRBJ2-7; 8 positions match TRBD1. The CDR3 is 13 residues long. Trimming cost V 5 bases and J 5 bases; bases outside gene matches: 8. CDR1 is GTSNPN, CDR2 SVGIG, per germline (reference sequence). The CDR3, as DNA: TGTGCCTGGGGCAGGGGGCGCTTGGACGAGCAGTACTTC. Protein product: CAWGRGRLDEQYF.

The CDR3 coding sequence is TGTGCCAGCTCACCACTGTCGGGGGGCACTGAAGCTTTCTTT. Translating it yields CASSPLSGGTEAFF. The gene calls are TRBV18 and TRBJ1-1, with D tentatively TRBD1 (5 bases). This CDR3 spans 14 amino acids. CDR1 is KGHSH and CDR2 is LQKENI in the germline V gene. Deletions cut 1 base from V and 4 bases from J, with 10 bases between.

The chain has TRBV13 and TRBJ2-3; possibly TRBD2 for D (6 bases). The germline CDR1 and CDR2 sequences are PRHDT and FYEKMQ (reference sequence). Trimming removed 3 bases at V and 6 bases at J, with 10 bases between. The CDR3 runs 13 residues. The CDR3 bases are TGTGCCAGCAGCTTGGATCTAGCGGATACGCAGTATTTT. This sequence encodes CASSLDLADTQYF.

This clone has only a few counts. The genes are TRBV19 and TRBJ2-3; 7 nucleotides agree with TRBD2. The J segment lost 3 bases and the V segment lost 7 bases, leaving 13 bases of the junction unmatched. Germline V gene data show CDR1 as LNHDA and CDR2 as SQIVND (reference sequence). CDR3 length: 16 amino acids. CDR3 nucleotides: TGTGCCAGTACCAGAAGGAGGGGAGGGGATACAGATACGCAGTATTTT. It encodes CASTRRRGGDTDTQYF.

J is TRBJ1-6 and V is TRBV13; 8 bases line up with TRBD1. Germline CDR1 and CDR2: PRHDT and FYEKMQ (reference sequence). This CDR3 is built from 16 residues. Trimming cost V 1 base and J 10 bases; bases outside gene matches: 9. The CDR3 region has the DNA TGTGCCAGCAGCTTAGTGGCCCAGGGGGCGCACTCACCCCTCCACTTT. This gives the protein CASSLVAQGAHSPLHF.

The sample holds a few counts of this clone. This sequence joins TRBV27 and TRBJ1-2; no clear D. Between the trimmed V and J ends, which lost 5 bases and 3 bases, there was a span of 7 bases. Germline CDR1 reads MNHEY; CDR2 reads SMNVEV (reference sequence). This CDR3 region has 12 residues. The DNA of the CDR3 is TGTGCCAGCAGTGGCCCCTACTATGGCTACACCTTC. Protein product: CASSGPYYGYTF.

This chain links TRBV5-4 with TRBJ2-1; D remains ambiguous. The V end lost 0 bases, the J end lost 7 bases, and 14 bases lay between the germline ends. This CDR3 is 15 amino acids long. Germline V gene data show CDR1 as SGHNT and CDR2 as YYREEE (reference sequence). CDR3 loop: CASSLAQTLYNEQFF. The CDR3 coding sequence is TGTGCCAGCAGCTTGGCCCAGACTCTTTATAATGAGCAGTTCTTC.

This clone appeared once. V usage is TRBV6-6 and J usage is TRBJ2-5; D is unresolved. With 2 bases removed from V and 5 bases from J, the gap between germline ends came to 9 bases. Per the germline V gene, CDR1 is MNHNY and CDR2 is SVGAGI (reference sequence). This CDR3 contains 13 residues. Written as DNA, the CDR3 is TGTGCCAGCAGTTACCTGCTCCGGGAGACCCAGTACTTC. It encodes CASSYLLRETQYF.

This clone was observed once. The chain employs TRBV6-1 and TRBJ1-2; D gene uncertain. The CDR3 has 13 residues. Trimming took off 1 base at V and 3 bases at J, with 6 bases between the two ends. Germline V gene sequence: CDR1 MNHNS, CDR2 SASEGT. CDR3 nucleotide sequence: TGTGCCAGCAGTGAAGATAGATACTATGGCTACACCTTC. It specifies CASSEDRYYGYTF.

The chain combines TRBV19 with TRBJ2-7; 8 bases match TRBD2. The germline V gene has CDR1 LNHDA and CDR2 SQIVND (reference sequence). Trimming removed 8 bases from V and 0 bases from J; junction bases left unmatched: 6. This CDR3 contains 14 residues. DNA for the CDR3: TGTGCCAGTGCAGCGGGGGTCAACTCCTACGAGCAGTACTTC. It is translated as CASAAGVNSYEQYF.

The gene calls are TRBV6-5 and TRBJ2-5, with 8 bases that match TRBD1. J lost 5 bases, V lost 5 bases, and 7 bases had no gene match. This CDR3 contains 14 residues. Looked up from germline, CDR1 is MNHEY and CDR2 is SVGAGI. CDR3 sequence (DNA): TGTGCCAGCAGTCAGGGGGCCCGGCGGGAGACCCAGTACTTC. Translating gives CASSQGARRETQYF.

CDR3 loop: CASSLSAVRVQPQHF. CDR3 in DNA: TGTGCCAGCAGCTTGTCCGCGGTCAGGGTTCAGCCCCAGCATTTT. The chain combines TRBV5-6 with TRBJ1-5; maybe TRBD1 (5 bases). The V end lost 1 base, the J end lost 6 bases, and 14 bases lay between the germline ends. Germline-derived CDR1 and CDR2 are SGHDT and YYEEEE. The CDR3 has 15 residues.

The chain combines TRBV11-2 with TRBJ2-5, with TRBD2 matching 7 bases. The CDR3 sequence is 14 residues long. V dropped 1 base and J dropped 5; count of bases not matched to a gene: 4. Germline lookup yields CDR1 SGHAT and CDR2 FQNNGV. As DNA, the CDR3 is TGTGCCAGCAGCTTAGTCGGGGGAGGGGAGACCCAGTACTTC. Residues: CASSLVGGGETQYF.

The rearrangement uses TRBV5-6 and TRBJ1-1, with D possibly being TRBD1 (5 bases). Trimming left V 4 bases short and J 5 bases short, with 18 bases between. CDR3 length: 15 amino acids. The V gene's germline CDR1 is SGHDT and CDR2 YYEEEE. In DNA form, the CDR3 reads TGTGCCAGCAGCCCCTCCGGGGGGGTTGGTACTGAAGCTTTCTTT. Protein product: CASSPSGGVGTEAFF.